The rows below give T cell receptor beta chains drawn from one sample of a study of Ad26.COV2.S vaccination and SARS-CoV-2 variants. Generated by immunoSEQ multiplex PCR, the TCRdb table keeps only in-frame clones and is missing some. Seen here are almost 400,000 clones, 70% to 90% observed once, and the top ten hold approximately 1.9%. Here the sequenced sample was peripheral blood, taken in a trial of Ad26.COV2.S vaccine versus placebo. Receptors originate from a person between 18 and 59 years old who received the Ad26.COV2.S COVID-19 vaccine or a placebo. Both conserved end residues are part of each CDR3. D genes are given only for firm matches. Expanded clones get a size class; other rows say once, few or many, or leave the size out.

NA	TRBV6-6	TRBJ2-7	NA	CASSFFLGGLSYEQYF	TGTGCCAGCAGTTTCTTCCTCGGCGGCCTATCCTACGAGCAGTACTTC
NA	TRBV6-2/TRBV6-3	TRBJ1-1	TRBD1	CASSLTGAGTEAFF	TGTGCCAGCAGCCTAACAGGGGCGGGCACTGAAGCTTTCTTT
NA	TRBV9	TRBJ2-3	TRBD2	CASSVSSGRSDTQYF	TGTGCCAGCAGCGTTTCTAGCGGGAGGTCAGATACGCAGTATTTT
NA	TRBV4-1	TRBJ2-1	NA	CASSQDVPGALSSYNEQFF	TGCGCCAGCAGCCAAGATGTTCCGGGAGCACTAAGCTCCTACAATGAGCAGTTCTTC
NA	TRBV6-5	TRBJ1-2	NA	CASSLLTGGNYGYTF	TGTGCCAGCAGTCTACTGACTGGTGGTAACTATGGCTACACCTTC
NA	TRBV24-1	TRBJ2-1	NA	CATSDTAAYNEQFF	TGTGCCACCAGTGACACTGCGGCCTACAATGAGCAGTTCTTC
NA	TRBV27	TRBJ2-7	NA	CASSPRVSGYEQYF	TGTGCCAGCAGTCCGAGGGTGTCCGGCTACGAGCAGTACTTC
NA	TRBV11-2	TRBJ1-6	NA	CASSPTTHNSPLHF	TGTGCCAGCAGCCCGACGACACACAATTCACCCCTCCACTTT
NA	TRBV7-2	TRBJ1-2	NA	CASSPTGNANYGYTF	TGTGCCAGCAGCCCCACGGGGAACGCTAACTATGGCTACACCTTC
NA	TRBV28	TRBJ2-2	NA	CASRTRGSGELFF	TGTGCCAGCAGGACCAGGGGATCCGGGGAGCTGTTTTTT
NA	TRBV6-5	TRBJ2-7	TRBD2	CASSRTLAGVYEQYF	TGTGCCAGCAGTCGGACCCTAGCGGGAGTGTACGAGCAGTACTTC
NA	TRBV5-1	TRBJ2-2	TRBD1	CASSSYDREGGELFF	TGCGCCAGCAGCTCCTACGACAGGGAAGGCGGGGAGCTGTTTTTT
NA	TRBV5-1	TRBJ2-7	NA	CASSLAGGQQDYEQYF	TGCGCCAGCAGCTTGGCTGGGGGGCAACAGGACTACGAGCAGTACTTC
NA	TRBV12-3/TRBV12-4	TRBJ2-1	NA	CASSLTVGEQFF	TGTGCCAGCAGTTTAACCGTCGGTGAGCAGTTCTTC
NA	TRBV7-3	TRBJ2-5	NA	CASSLIGYPPDMRQETQYF	TGTGCCAGCAGCTTAATCGGGTACCCGCCGGACATGAGGCAAGAGACCCAGTACTTC
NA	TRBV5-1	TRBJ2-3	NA	CASRLRTQTTDTQYF	TGCGCCAGCAGGCTTCGGACTCAGACCACAGATACGCAGTATTTT
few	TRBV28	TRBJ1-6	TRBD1	CASRPGQGSSPLHF	TGTGCCAGCAGACCGGGACAGGGCTCTTCACCCCTCCACTTT
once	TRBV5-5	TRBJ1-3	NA	CASSSGSSSGNTIYF	TGTGCCAGCAGCTCAGGGAGCTCCTCTGGAAACACCATATATTTT
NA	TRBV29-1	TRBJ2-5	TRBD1	CSAGTGGTQYF	TGCAGCGCCGGGACAGGAGGGACCCAGTACTTC
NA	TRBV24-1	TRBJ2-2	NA	CATLWTGELFF	TGTGCCACCCTTTGGACCGGGGAGCTGTTTTTT
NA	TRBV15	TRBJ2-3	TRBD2	CATRGTSEPDTQYF	TGTGCCACCAGGGGGACTAGCGAACCAGATACGCAGTATTTT
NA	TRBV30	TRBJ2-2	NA	CAWSVQANTGELFF	TGTGCCTGGAGTGTGCAGGCGAACACCGGGGAGCTGTTTTTT
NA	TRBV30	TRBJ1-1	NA	CAWSVGGTEAFF	TGTGCCTGGAGTGTCGGGGGCACTGAAGCTTTCTTT
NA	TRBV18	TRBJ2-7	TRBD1	CASSPITGTGPYEQYF	TGTGCCAGCTCACCGATTACCGGGACAGGCCCCTACGAGCAGTACTTC
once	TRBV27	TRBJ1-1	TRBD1	CASRPTGRPGGNTEAFF	TGTGCCAGCAGGCCGACAGGGAGGCCCGGGGGGAACACTGAAGCTTTCTTT
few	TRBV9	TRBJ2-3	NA	CASSVGGAQRSTDTQYF	TGTGCCAGCAGCGTAGGAGGGGCCCAGCGCAGCACAGATACGCAGTATTTT
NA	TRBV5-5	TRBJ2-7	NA	CASSLADRGDYEQYF	TGTGCCAGCAGCTTGGCCGATAGGGGAGACTACGAGCAGTACTTC
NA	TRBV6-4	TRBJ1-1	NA	CASSEGANTEAFF	TGTGCCAGCAGTGAGGGGGCGAACACTGAAGCTTTCTTT
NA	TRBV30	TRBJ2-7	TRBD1	CASENRGSYEQYF	TGTGCCTCAGAGAACAGGGGTTCCTACGAGCAGTACTTC
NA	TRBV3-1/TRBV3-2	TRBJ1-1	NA	CASSQGRTEAFF	TGTGCCAGCAGCCAAGGGCGGACTGAAGCTTTCTTT
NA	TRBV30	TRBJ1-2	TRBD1	CAWSALRTGTLANYGYTF	TGTGCCTGGAGTGCTCTCCGGACAGGGACCCTGGCTAACTATGGCTACACCTTC
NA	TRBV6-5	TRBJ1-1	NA	CATTYGPKAFF	TGTGCCACCACCTACGGGCCTAAAGCTTTCTTT
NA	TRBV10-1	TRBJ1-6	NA	CASSRANSPLHF	TGCGCCAGCAGTAGGGCGAATTCACCCCTCCACTTT
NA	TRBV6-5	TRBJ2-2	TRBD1	CASSLGQPTGELFF	TGTGCCAGCAGCCTGGGACAGCCCACCGGGGAGCTGTTTTTT
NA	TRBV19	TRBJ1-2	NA	CASSITFGIYGYTF	TGTGCCAGTAGTATCACGTTTGGGATCTATGGCTACACCTTC
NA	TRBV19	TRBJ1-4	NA	CASSLFNKANEKLFF	TGTGCCAGTAGTCTGTTCAATAAGGCTAATGAAAAACTGTTTTTT
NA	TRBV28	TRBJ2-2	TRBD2	CASSSPGLNTGELFF	TGTGCCAGCAGTTCTCCGGGACTAAACACCGGGGAGCTGTTTTTT
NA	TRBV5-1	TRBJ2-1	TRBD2	CASSLPGLRNEQFF	TGCGCCAGCAGCTTACCGGGACTACGGAATGAGCAGTTCTTC
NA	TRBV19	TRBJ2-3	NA	CASSRDTQYF	TGTGCCAGTAGTCGAGATACGCAGTATTTT
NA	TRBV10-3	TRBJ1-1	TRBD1	CAIRGQLNTEAFF	TGTGCCATCAGGGGACAGCTGAACACTGAAGCTTTCTTT
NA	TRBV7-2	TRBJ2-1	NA	CASSSGPPSHFEQFF	TGTGCCAGCAGCTCGGGCCCGCCGTCTCACTTTGAGCAGTTCTTC